A single sample gave rise to the 9 T cell receptor beta chains below, sequenced in a study of blood T cell repertoires in COVID-19. The repertoire was sequenced with immunoSEQ multiplex PCR; TCRdb's copy has only in-frame clones and lacks some. Of more than 60,000 clones listed, about nine tenths were seen once; the top ten hold 3.5% to 4.5%. Sequencing input: peripheral blood. Receptors were obtained from a man aged 45-65 years with active COVID-19.

V and J are TRBV7-2 and TRBJ1-1; TRBD1 aligns across 11 bases. The CDR3 contains 18 residues. Germline values: CDR1 SGHTA, CDR2 FQGNSA. J was trimmed by 3 bases and V by 5 bases; bases with no gene match: 14. CDR3 sequence reads: CASSAGWGQGDPDTEAFF. In DNA, the CDR3 is TGTGCCAGCAGCGCCGGGTGGGGACAGGGGGACCCGGACACTGAAGCTTTCTTT.

This clone appeared once. This sequence joins TRBV19 and TRBJ2-1, with a weak D call TRBD1 (7 bases). V shed 5 bases and J shed 9 bases, with 23 bases lying between them. The CDR3 sequence is 16 residues long. Germline V CDR1 and CDR2: LNHDA, SQIVND (reference sequence). DNA for the CDR3: TGTGCCAGTAGTCCGCGGGGACAGTTGGGGCGAGGTGAGCAGTTCTTC. As protein: CASSPRGQLGRGEQFF.

The gene calls are TRBV13 and TRBJ2-3; D not certain. With 5 bases removed from V and 1 base from J, the gap between germline ends came to 4 bases. Germline loops: CDR1 PRHDT, CDR2 FYEKMQ (reference sequence). This CDR3 has 12 residues. Here the CDR3 reads CASSTGTDTQYF. For the CDR3, the DNA is TGTGCCAGCAGCACGGGCACAGATACGCAGTATTTT. The whole variable domain, remainder taken from reference TRBV13 and TRBJ2-3, is AAGVIQSPRHLIKEKRETATLKCYPIPRHDTVYWYQQGPGQDPQFLISFYEKMQSDKGSIPDRFSAQQFSDYHSELNMSSLELGDSALYFCASSTGTDTQYFGPGTRLTVL.

The rearrangement links TRBV9 to TRBJ1-1, with a tentative D call TRBD1 (6 bases). The CDR3 length is 12 residues. The V gene lost 4 bases and the J gene lost 10 bases, with 14 bases spanning the gap. Germline values: CDR1 SGDLS, CDR2 YYNGEE. The CDR3 spells CASSSPGTSAFF. CDR3 sequence (DNA): TGTGCCAGCAGCTCCCCCGGGACATCAGCTTTCTTT. Using reference TRBV9 and TRBJ1-1 for the parts outside the CDR3, the full variable domain is DSGVTQTPKHLITATGQRVTLRCSPRSGDLSVYWYQQSLDQGLQFLIQYYNGEERAKGNILERFSAQQFPDLHSELNLSSLELGDSALYFCASSSPGTSAFFGQGTRLTVV.

The V call is TRBV3-1 (or the pseudogene TRBV3-2), the J call TRBJ2-3; D uncertain. The germline CDR1 and CDR2 sequences are LGHDT and YNNKEL (reference sequence). The CDR3 covers 12 residues. The V end was cut by 1 base, the J end by 5 bases, with 4 bases between. The CDR3 DNA reads as TGTGCCAGCAGCCAAGTAGTAGATACGCAGTATTTT. Encoded protein: CASSQVVDTQYF.

The sample holds a few counts of this clone. The DNA of the CDR3 is TGTGCCAGCAGTTACTCGACAGGGGGCGAAGAACAATACGAGCAGTACTTC. It is translated as CASSYSTGGEEQYEQYF. The chain links TRBV6-2 or TRBV6-3 to TRBJ2-7; 10 positions agree with TRBD1. Trimming took 0 bases from V and 4 from J; bases not matched to a gene: 9. CDR3 length: 17 amino acids. The germline gives CDR1 MNHEY, CDR2 SVGEGT.

This clone was seen only a few times. V and J are TRBV9 and TRBJ2-5, with TRBD2 matching over 10 bases. This CDR3 spans 16 amino acids. Germline V CDR1 and CDR2: SGDLS, YYNGEE. V lost 0 bases and J lost 5; bases outside the gene matches: 7. The DNA for the CDR3 is TGTGCCAGCAGCGTAGTGGCTAGCGGGAGTGGGGAGACCCAGTACTTC. Its translation is CASSVVASGSGETQYF.

V is TRBV5-4 and J is TRBJ1-1; 7 bases are shared with TRBD1. V dropped 4 bases and J dropped 4; count of bases not matched to a gene: 10. The CDR3 totals 15 residues. The V gene's germline CDR1 is SGHNT and CDR2 YYREEE (reference sequence). CDR3 bases: TGTGCCAGCAGCACCAGGACAGGAGGGGCCACTGAAGCTTTCTTT. Amino acids: CASSTRTGGATEAFF.

Here the CDR3 reads CASSQLAGADTQYF. CDR3 DNA sequence: TGTGCCAGCAGCCAACTAGCGGGAGCAGATACGCAGTATTTT. The rearrangement uses TRBV3-1 (or the pseudogene TRBV3-2) and TRBJ2-3; 10 positions agree with TRBD2. After removal of 2 bases from V and 4 bases from J, the junction contained 0 bases not matched to a gene. The CDR3 contains 14 residues. CDR1 is LGHDT, CDR2 YNNKEL, per germline (reference sequence).